Listed below are T cell receptor beta chains from one sample, sequenced in a study of OX40 agonist ivuxolimab in advanced cancers. Profiling relied on immunoSEQ multiplex PCR, and the TCRdb table lists in-frame clones only, not all of them. In the table there are tens of thousands of clones, around four fifths of which are singletons. Sequenced here: CD4+ or CD8+ T cells sorted from blood, sampled in a trial of the OX40 agonist ivuxolimab. Receptors originate from an adult with an advanced solid tumor such as melanoma, head and neck, liver or kidney cancer. Each CDR3 is given with its conserved first and last residue. A D gene is named only where the DNA matches it firmly. Where a row states a size, it is once, few, many or the class of an expanded clone; other rows omit it.

cdr3_aa,cdr3_nt,j_call,d_call,cdr3_length,clone_size,v_call
CASSLGVGDYGYTF,TGTGCCAGCAGCTTAGGAGTGGGGGACTATGGCTACACCTTC,TRBJ1-2,.,14,.,TRBV11-2
CASRAGGTVNTEAFF,TGTGCCAGTAGGGCGGGGGGGACGGTCAACACTGAAGCTTTCTTT,TRBJ1-1,.,15,.,TRBV19
CASSPRTGTGDNEQFF,TGTGCCAGCAGCCCTCGTACCGGGACAGGGGACAATGAGCAGTTCTTC,TRBJ2-1,TRBD1,16,.,TRBV11-3
CASSLSWGRQGNQPQHF,TGTGCCAGCAGTTTATCGTGGGGGCGACAGGGCAATCAGCCCCAGCATTTT,TRBJ1-5,.,17,.,TRBV27
CASSQDPRQGARNEQFF,TGCGCCAGCAGCCAAGACCCGAGACAGGGGGCTAGGAATGAGCAGTTCTTC,TRBJ2-1,TRBD1,17,.,TRBV4-1
CASSQGVGVKSGNTIYF,TGTGCCAGCAGCCAAGGGGTCGGGGTTAAAAGCGGAAACACCATATATTTT,TRBJ1-3,.,17,.,TRBV4-2
CASSPYQTGGTEAFF,TGTGCCAGCTCACCGTATCAGACAGGGGGCACTGAAGCTTTCTTT,TRBJ1-1,TRBD1,15,.,TRBV18
CASSVIPGGGAPGEQFF,TGTGCCAGCAGCGTAATCCCCGGGGGGGGAGCCCCGGGTGAGCAGTTCTTC,TRBJ2-1,TRBD2,17,.,TRBV9
CASSYGAGANYEQYF,TGTGCCAGCAGTTACGGGGCAGGGGCCAACTACGAGCAGTACTTC,TRBJ2-7,.,15,.,TRBV6-5
CASSVSTSGRAWQFF,TGTGCCAGCAGCGTCTCTACTAGCGGGAGGGCCTGGCAGTTCTTC,TRBJ2-1,TRBD2,15,once,TRBV9
CASRLAGQETQYF,TGCGCCAGCAGGTTAGCGGGTCAAGAGACCCAGTACTTC,TRBJ2-5,TRBD2,13,.,TRBV10-2
CASSSTGWGTDTQYF,TGTGCCAGCAGTTCGACAGGGTGGGGCACAGATACGCAGTATTTT,TRBJ2-3,TRBD1,15,.,TRBV6-5
CAIRTGLGTEAFF,TGTGCCATCCGGACAGGGTTGGGCACTGAAGCTTTCTTT,TRBJ1-1,TRBD1,13,.,TRBV10-3
CASSIRTSGSLRGANVLTF,TGTGCCAGTAGTATACGTACTAGCGGGAGTCTCAGAGGGGCCAACGTCCTGACTTTC,TRBJ2-6,TRBD2,19,few,TRBV19
CASSLTSGSFSGEQFF,TGTGCCAGCAGCCTTACTAGCGGGAGCTTCTCCGGGGAGCAGTTCTTC,TRBJ2-1,TRBD2,16,few,TRBV7-6
CASSSREGQPQHF,TGCGCCAGCAGCTCCAGGGAGGGTCAGCCCCAGCATTTT,TRBJ1-5,.,13,.,TRBV5-1
CASSLLGGPQHF,TGTGCCAGCAGCTTATTGGGGGGGCCCCAGCATTTT,TRBJ1-5,.,12,.,TRBV7-2
CSAGLEQFF,TGCAGTGCAGGCCTTGAGCAGTTCTTC,TRBJ2-1,.,9,.,TRBV20-1
CASSLVDRVGEKLFF,TGTGCCAGCAGTTTAGTTGACAGGGTCGGCGAAAAACTGTTTTTT,TRBJ1-4,TRBD1,15,.,TRBV28
CATETKGRLAFF,TGTGCCACCGAGACGAAAGGGCGACTGGCTTTCTTT,TRBJ1-1,.,12,.,TRBV15
CASSLFGGQRETQYF,TGTGCCAGCAGCCTGTTTGGGGGGCAGAGGGAGACCCAGTACTTC,TRBJ2-5,.,15,.,TRBV7-3
CSVLGSPRENTEAFF,TGCAGCGTCCTGGGGTCTCCCAGAGAGAACACTGAAGCTTTCTTT,TRBJ1-1,.,15,.,TRBV29-1
CASTEGWGGTYEQYF,TGTGCCAGCACCGAAGGGTGGGGTGGGACCTACGAGCAGTACTTC,TRBJ2-7,.,15,.,TRBV28
CASSLTGTANYEQYF,TGTGCCAGCAGTCTGACCGGGACAGCTAACTACGAGCAGTACTTC,TRBJ2-7,TRBD1,15,.,TRBV6-1
CAISSSGMQETQYF,TGTGCCATCAGTTCTAGCGGTATGCAAGAGACCCAGTACTTC,TRBJ2-5,TRBD2,14,.,TRBV10-3
CSALDGNTEAFF,TGCAGCGCCCTGGACGGGAACACTGAAGCTTTCTTT,TRBJ1-1,.,12,few,TRBV29-1
CASSYSDTQGRAFF,TGTGCCAGCAGTTACTCGGACACACAGGGAAGGGCTTTCTTT,TRBJ1-1,.,14,.,TRBV6-5
CASRMALSLSEAFF,TGTGCCAGTAGAATGGCCCTCTCTCTCTCTGAAGCTTTCTTT,TRBJ1-1,.,14,.,TRBV19
CASGTGELFF,TGTGCCAGCGGAACAGGGGAGCTGTTTTTT,TRBJ2-2,.,10,.,TRBV6-5
CASSLDRGTTRSSYEQYF,TGTGCCAGCAGCTTAGATAGGGGGACTACCAGGAGCTCCTACGAGCAGTACTTC,TRBJ2-7,.,18,.,TRBV7-9
CASSMGLAAGQETQYF,TGTGCCAGTAGTATGGGCCTAGCGGCGGGTCAAGAGACCCAGTACTTC,TRBJ2-5,TRBD2,16,.,TRBV19
CASSLQDTDTQYF,TGTGCCAGCAGCTTGCAAGACACAGATACGCAGTATTTT,TRBJ2-3,.,13,.,TRBV5-5
CASSTGGSFTDTQYF,TGTGCCAGCAGTACAGGGGGGTCTTTCACAGATACGCAGTATTTT,TRBJ2-3,TRBD1,15,.,TRBV28
CSVHRGQPYGYTF,TGCAGCGTCCACCGGGGACAGCCCTATGGCTACACCTTC,TRBJ1-2,TRBD1,13,.,TRBV29-1
CASRTHRFSGNTIYF,TGTGCCAGCAGAACCCACAGGTTCTCTGGAAACACCATATATTTT,TRBJ1-3,.,15,.,TRBV6-5
CATSPRAQGTDTQYF,TGCGCCACCTCCCCCCGGGCCCAAGGTACAGATACGCAGTATTTT,TRBJ2-3,.,15,.,TRBV5-1
CASRKDRSPGYGYTF,TGTGCCAGCAGGAAAGACAGAAGCCCTGGGTATGGCTACACCTTC,TRBJ1-2,.,15,once,TRBV6-5
CAISRDRVRNEQYF,TGTGCCATCAGCCGGGACAGGGTGAGGAACGAGCAGTACTTC,TRBJ2-7,TRBD1,14,.,TRBV10-3
CSVEDRWTSADNEQFF,TGCAGCGTTGAAGATCGGTGGACTAGCGCGGACAATGAGCAGTTCTTC,TRBJ2-1,TRBD2,16,once,TRBV29-1
CASRGIYEQYF,TGTGCCAGCCGGGGGATCTACGAGCAGTACTTC,TRBJ2-7,.,11,.,TRBV11-3
CASRDRGGQWGGYTF,TGCGCCAGCAGGGACAGGGGAGGCCAGTGGGGTGGCTACACCTTC,TRBJ1-2,TRBD1,15,.,TRBV10-2
CASTQGWYGYTF,TGTGCCAGCACACAGGGTTGGTATGGCTACACCTTC,TRBJ1-2,.,12,.,TRBV2
CASSLIGPGPHTDTQYF,TGTGCCAGCAGCTTAATTGGACCCGGGCCACACACAGATACGCAGTATTTT,TRBJ2-3,.,17,.,TRBV11-1
CASSPGGRTYEQYF,TGTGCCAGCAGCCCCGGAGGCAGGACCTACGAGCAGTACTTC,TRBJ2-7,.,14,.,TRBV6-1
CASSLSPVPGGRDEQYF,TGTGCCAGCAGCCTAAGCCCAGTTCCCGGGGGGAGGGACGAGCAGTACTTC,TRBJ2-7,TRBD2,17,.,TRBV7-9
CASSLGPDTQYF,TGTGCCAGCAGCTTAGGGCCAGATACGCAGTATTTT,TRBJ2-3,.,12,.,TRBV11-3
CASSSGTGGNTEAFF,TGTGCCAGCAGTTCCGGGACAGGGGGCAACACTGAAGCTTTCTTT,TRBJ1-1,TRBD1,15,.,TRBV6-6
CASKPQPGELFF,TGTGCCAGCAAGCCCCAACCCGGGGAGCTGTTTTTT,TRBJ2-2,.,12,.,TRBV28
CASRGQAGGEQYF,TGTGCCAGCAGGGGACAGGCCGGTGGAGAGCAGTACTTC,TRBJ2-7,TRBD1,13,.,TRBV7-9